This T cell receptor (beta chain) was identified during a study of monozygotic twins with inflammatory bowel disease. Broader study findings: Variability in patient repertoires may have come partly from differing immunosuppressive treatments. Especially with disease activity, IBD patients had fewer clonotypes in common with others than healthy twins did. IBD-affected twins scored below their healthy co-twins in TCRbeta diversity (inverse Simpson).

There are 14 residues in the CDR3. CDR1 PRHDT and CDR2 FYEKMQ come from the germline V gene (reference sequence). As regards this clonotype: The target antigen is unknown.

Every TCR library consumed 3500 ng of total RNA. TCRdb reprocessed the 5' RACE reads; each CDR3 protein has one entry and no DNA is given. Its listing shows around 380,000 distinct CDR3 sequences. The V gene is TRBV13, the J gene TRBJ2-2; TCRdb designates TRBD1, a call that cannot be tested without DNA. Sequencing was performed on blood. This sequence originates from a human donor with ulcerative colitis or Crohn's disease, or a healthy co-twin of an affected twin (not recorded which). The CDR3 loop reads CASSLLGVTGELFF.